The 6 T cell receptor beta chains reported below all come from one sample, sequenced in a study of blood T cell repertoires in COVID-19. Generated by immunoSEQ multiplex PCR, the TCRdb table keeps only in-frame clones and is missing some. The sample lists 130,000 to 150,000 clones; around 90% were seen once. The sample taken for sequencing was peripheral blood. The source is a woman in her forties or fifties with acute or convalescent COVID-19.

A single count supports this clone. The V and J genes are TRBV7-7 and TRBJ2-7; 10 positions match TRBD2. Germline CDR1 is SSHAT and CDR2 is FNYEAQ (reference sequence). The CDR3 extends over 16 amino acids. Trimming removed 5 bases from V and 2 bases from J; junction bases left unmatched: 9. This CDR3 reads CASSTQPGTSAYEQYF. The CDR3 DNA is TGTGCCAGCAGCACCCAACCCGGGACTAGCGCCTACGAGCAGTACTTC. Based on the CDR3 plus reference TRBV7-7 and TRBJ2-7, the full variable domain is GAGVSQSPRYKVTKRGQDVTLRCDPISSHATLYWYQQALGQGPEFLTYFNYEAQPDKSGLPSDRFSAERPEGSISTLTIQRTEQRDSAMYRCASSTQPGTSAYEQYFGPGTRLTVT.

CDR3 amino acids: CASSFRQAYEQYF. Written as DNA, the CDR3 is TGTGCCAGCAGTTTCAGACAGGCCTACGAGCAGTACTTC. The chain joins TRBV12-3 or TRBV12-4 to TRBJ2-7; D might be TRBD1 (6 bases). V was shortened by 3 bases and J by 2 bases, with 8 bases between the two germline ends. This CDR3 comprises 13 residues.

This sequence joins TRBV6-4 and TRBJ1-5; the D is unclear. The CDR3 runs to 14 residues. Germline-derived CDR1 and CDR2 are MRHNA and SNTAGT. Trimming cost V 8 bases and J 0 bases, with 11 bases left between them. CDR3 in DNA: TGTGCCAGCGGTGCGGAGCCTAGCAATCAGCCCCAGCATTTT. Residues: CASGAEPSNQPQHF.

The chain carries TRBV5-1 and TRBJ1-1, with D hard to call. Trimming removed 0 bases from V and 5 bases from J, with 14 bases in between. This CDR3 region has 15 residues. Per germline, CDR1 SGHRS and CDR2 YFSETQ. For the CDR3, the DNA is TGCGCCAGCAGCTTGGCCGCGACTATGAGGACTGAAGCTTTCTTT. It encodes CASSLAATMRTEAFF.

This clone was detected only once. The CDR3 nucleotides read TGTGCCAGTAGTATTGACTCCGGGTCGACTAACTATGGCTACACCTTC. This sequence encodes CASSIDSGSTNYGYTF. The J gene is TRBJ1-2, the V gene TRBV19; D gene ambiguous. The CDR3 runs to 16 residues. CDR1 is LNHDA and CDR2 is SQIVND in the germline V gene (reference sequence). V was clipped by 3 bases and J by 0 bases, with 14 bases between them.

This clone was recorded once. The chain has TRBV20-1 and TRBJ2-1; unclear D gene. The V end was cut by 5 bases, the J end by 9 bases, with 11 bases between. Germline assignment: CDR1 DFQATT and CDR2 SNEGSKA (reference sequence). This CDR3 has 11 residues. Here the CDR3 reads CSAFSYGEQFF. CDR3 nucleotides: TGCAGTGCTTTCTCCTACGGTGAGCAGTTCTTC.